This T cell receptor (beta chain) was obtained from a study of radiation and T cells in renal cell carcinoma. Study in general: Nephrectomy followed 15 Gy stereotactic body radiation by 4 weeks.

CDR3 length: 15 amino acids. CDR1 SGDLS and CDR2 YYNGEE come from the germline V gene. The V end was cut by 0 bases, the J end by 0 bases, with 7 bases between. The study's findings and limits: From baseline, blood top tumor clonotypes peaked at 2 weeks post-radiation.

In regard to this clone: What it binds is unknown.

Clones were sequenced by immunoSEQ multiplex PCR, and TCRdb holds only the in-frame ones, with some missing. The sample lists tens of thousands of clones, around 80% occurring once. The time point denotes: blood 2 weeks post-SBRT. Stated treatment: 15 Gy SBRT to primary tumor, nephrectomy 4 weeks later. Radiation-treated patients gave blood at baseline, week 2 and week 4. Clear cell pathology was present in this patient's renal cell carcinoma. This sequence was found in a man aged 60 to 75 with renal cell carcinoma. The specimen was blood, collected from a patient whose treatment included radiotherapy and nephrectomy. This sequence joins TRBV9 and TRBJ1-3; D remains ambiguous. The CDR3 bases are TGTGCCAGCAGCGTAGATGGTAGCTCTGGAAACACCATATATTTT. Its protein is CASSVDGSSGNTIYF.